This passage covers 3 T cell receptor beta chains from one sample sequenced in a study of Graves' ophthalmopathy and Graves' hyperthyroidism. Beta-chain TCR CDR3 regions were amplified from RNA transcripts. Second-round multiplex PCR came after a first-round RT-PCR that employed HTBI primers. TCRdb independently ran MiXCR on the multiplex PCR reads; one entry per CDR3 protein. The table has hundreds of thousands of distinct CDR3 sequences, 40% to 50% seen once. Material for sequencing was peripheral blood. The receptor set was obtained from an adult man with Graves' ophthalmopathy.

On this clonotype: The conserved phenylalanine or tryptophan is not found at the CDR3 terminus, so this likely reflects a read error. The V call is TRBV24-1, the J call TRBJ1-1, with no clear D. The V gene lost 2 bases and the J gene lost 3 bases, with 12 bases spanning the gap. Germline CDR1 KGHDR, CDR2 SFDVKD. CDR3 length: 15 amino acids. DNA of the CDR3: TGTGCCACCAGTGATTCGACTTCGGCGTACACTGAAGCTTTCCTT. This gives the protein CATSDSTSAYTEAFL.

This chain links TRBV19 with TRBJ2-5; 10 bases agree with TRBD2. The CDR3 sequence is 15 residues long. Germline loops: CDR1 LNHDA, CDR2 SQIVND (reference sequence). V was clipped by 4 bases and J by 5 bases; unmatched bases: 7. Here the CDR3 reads CASSSRSGRVETQYF. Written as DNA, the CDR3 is TGTGCCAGTAGTAGTCGAAGCGGGAGGGTTGAGACCCAGTACTTC.

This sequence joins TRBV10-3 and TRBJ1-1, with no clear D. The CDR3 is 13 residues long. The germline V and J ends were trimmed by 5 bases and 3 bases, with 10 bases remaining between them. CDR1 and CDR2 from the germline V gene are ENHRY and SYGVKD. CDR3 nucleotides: TGTGCCATCAGTATAGCGGGAGACACTGAAGCTTTCTTT. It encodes CAISIAGDTEAFF.